Listed below are T cell receptor beta chains from one sample, sequenced in a study of OX40 agonist ivuxolimab in advanced cancers. TCRdb's copy holds only in-frame clones and misses some; the assay was immunoSEQ multiplex PCR. The sample carries 65,000 to 90,000 clones, around 82% recorded once. The sequencing here drew on CD4+ or CD8+ T cells sorted from blood, taken in a trial of the OX40 agonist ivuxolimab. The origin of the receptors is an adult with an advanced solid tumor such as melanoma, head and neck, liver or kidney cancer. CDR3s include the opening cysteine and the closing phenylalanine or tryptophan. D genes are given only for firm matches. Size values are once, few and many counts, or a class for expanded clones, and some rows have none.

v_gene,j_gene,abundance,d_gene,CDR3aa,CDR3nt
TRBV18,TRBJ1-5,NA,NA,CASSSTGNQPQHF,TGTGCCAGCTCATCTACAGGTAATCAGCCCCAGCATTTT
TRBV19,TRBJ1-5,NA,NA,CASKGEGWQPQHF,TGTGCCAGTAAAGGGGAGGGGTGGCAGCCCCAGCATTTT
TRBV5-1,TRBJ2-7,NA,NA,CASSPGNAGDNEQYF,TGCGCCAGCAGCCCAGGGAACGCGGGGGACAACGAGCAGTACTTC
TRBV6-6,TRBJ2-2,NA,TRBD2,CASNLAGDTGELFF,TGTGCCAGTAACTTAGCGGGAGACACCGGGGAGCTGTTTTTT
TRBV28,TRBJ2-6,once,NA,CASSFEHSGANVLTF,TGTGCCAGCAGTTTCGAACACTCTGGGGCCAACGTCCTGACTTTC
TRBV15,TRBJ1-1,few,TRBD1,CATGQSNTEAFF,TGTGCCACGGGACAGTCAAACACTGAAGCTTTCTTT
TRBV6-1,TRBJ2-7,NA,TRBD1,CASSYGQGSEQYF,TGTGCCAGCAGCTATGGACAGGGATCCGAGCAGTACTTC
TRBV19,TRBJ2-7,NA,NA,CASSETGISYEQYF,TGTGCCAGTAGCGAAACAGGGATCTCCTACGAGCAGTACTTC
TRBV11-2,TRBJ1-3,NA,NA,CASSFWGENTIYF,TGTGCCAGCAGCTTCTGGGGAGAAAACACCATATATTTT
TRBV9,TRBJ2-1,few,NA,CASGRSYNEQFF,TGTGCCAGCGGGAGGAGCTACAATGAGCAGTTCTTC
TRBV6-1,TRBJ2-7,NA,NA,CASRQTYEQYF,TGTGCCAGCCGACAGACATACGAGCAGTACTTC
TRBV27,TRBJ1-5,NA,NA,CASSLSIRSKQPQHF,TGTGCCAGCAGTTTATCAATCCGATCAAAGCAGCCCCAGCATTTT
TRBV4-2,TRBJ1-3,NA,NA,CASSQAVGGSGNTIYF,TGTGCCAGCAGCCAAGCTGTAGGGGGGTCCGGAAACACCATATATTTT
TRBV29-1,TRBJ2-1,NA,NA,CSGGWKREFF,TGCAGCGGTGGCTGGAAACGGGAGTTCTTC
TRBV29-1,TRBJ2-3,once,NA,CSVLGSKSSADTQYF,TGCAGCGTTTTGGGTAGTAAATCAAGCGCAGATACGCAGTATTTT
TRBV6-4,TRBJ2-1,NA,NA,CASSDSTQRGEQFF,TGTGCCAGCAGTGACTCTACCCAAAGGGGTGAGCAGTTCTTC
TRBV11-2,TRBJ2-7,few,NA,CASSTPGKLGKQYF,TGTGCCAGCAGCACCCCCGGGAAATTAGGCAAGCAGTACTTC
TRBV20-1,TRBJ1-1,NA,NA,CSAGRNTEAFF,TGCAGTGCCGGCAGGAACACTGAAGCTTTCTTT
TRBV2,TRBJ2-3,NA,TRBD2,CASRIIAGASDTQYF,TGTGCCAGCAGGATTATAGCGGGGGCTTCAGATACGCAGTATTTT
TRBV18,TRBJ2-5,NA,NA,CASSPLIVAETQYF,TGTGCCAGCTCACCTCTGATCGTCGCCGAGACCCAGTACTTC
TRBV6-5,TRBJ1-1,NA,NA,CASSYSNRNTEAFF,TGTGCCAGCAGTTACTCGAATAGGAACACTGAAGCTTTCTTT
TRBV7-9,TRBJ2-3,NA,TRBD1,CASSLTTGGRPDTQYF,TGTGCCAGCAGCCTAACGACAGGGGGCCGACCAGATACGCAGTATTTT
TRBV6-5,TRBJ1-1,NA,NA,CASSYSMGINTEAFF,TGTGCCAGCAGTTACAGTATGGGGATTAACACTGAAGCTTTCTTT
TRBV7-9,TRBJ1-1,NA,NA,CASSLQGREAFF,TGTGCCAGCAGCTTACAGGGGCGTGAAGCTTTCTTT
TRBV5-1,TRBJ2-5,NA,NA,CASSPSPEETQYF,TGCGCCAGCAGCCCTAGCCCGGAAGAGACCCAGTACTTC
TRBV6-4,TRBJ2-3,NA,TRBD2,CASSELAGEGYTQYF,TGTGCCAGCAGCGAGCTAGCGGGGGAGGGATATACGCAGTATTTT
TRBV2,TRBJ2-7,NA,TRBD1,CASSERGQGAGQYF,TGTGCCAGCAGTGAAAGGGGACAGGGGGCAGGGCAGTACTTC
TRBV5-1,TRBJ1-2,NA,NA,CASSPGRGNNGYTF,TGCGCCAGCAGCCCGGGGCGGGGTAACAATGGCTACACCTTC
TRBV5-6,TRBJ1-2,NA,NA,CASSLEGHLAGYGYTF,TGTGCCAGCAGCTTGGAGGGACACCTAGCGGGCTATGGCTACACCTTC
TRBV5-1,TRBJ2-5,NA,NA,CASSPGVMAQETQYF,TGCGCCAGCAGCCCAGGGGTTATGGCTCAAGAGACCCAGTACTTC
TRBV7-8,TRBJ1-6,NA,NA,CASSSDSNSPLHF,TGTGCCAGCAGCTCGGACAGTAATTCACCCCTCCACTTT
TRBV7-2,TRBJ2-2,NA,NA,CASSFRGSTGELFF,TGTGCCAGCAGCTTTAGAGGGTCCACCGGGGAGCTGTTTTTT
TRBV2,TRBJ2-1,NA,NA,CASSEEVQFF,TGTGCCAGCAGTGAAGAGGTGCAGTTCTTC
TRBV19,TRBJ2-1,NA,NA,CASSTPGRSSYNEQFF,TGTGCCAGTAGTACCCCCGGGCGATCCTCCTACAATGAGCAGTTCTTC
TRBV7-9,TRBJ2-5,NA,NA,CASSHRQALQETQYF,TGTGCCAGCAGCCATAGGCAGGCACTACAAGAGACCCAGTACTTC
TRBV29-1,TRBJ1-1,once,NA,CSAKLLNTEAFF,TGCAGCGCCAAGCTCCTGAACACTGAAGCTTTCTTT
TRBV6-5,TRBJ2-5,NA,TRBD2,CASRPLAGLSETQYF,TGTGCCAGCAGGCCACTAGCGGGGTTATCAGAGACCCAGTACTTC
TRBV7-2,TRBJ2-1,NA,NA,CASSTQGGSEQFF,TGTGCCAGCAGCACGCAGGGGGGAAGTGAGCAGTTCTTC
TRBV6-6,TRBJ2-3,NA,NA,CATLTTDTQYF,TGTGCCACTCTGACCACAGATACGCAGTATTTT
TRBV11-3,TRBJ2-2,NA,NA,CASSPSAAKSGELFF,TGTGCCAGCAGCCCTTCGGCAGCGAAGTCGGGGGAGCTGTTTTTT
TRBV6-5,TRBJ1-1,NA,NA,CASSYRGIRTEAFF,TGTGCCAGCAGTTATAGGGGGATTCGCACTGAAGCTTTCTTT
TRBV2,TRBJ1-6,once,NA,CASSELGVQGSSPLHF,TGTGCCAGCAGTGAGTTAGGCGTGCAGGGAAGCTCACCCCTCCACTTT
TRBV7-2,TRBJ1-4,NA,TRBD1,CASSLNRGQGNEKLFF,TGTGCCAGCAGCTTAAATAGGGGACAGGGGAATGAAAAACTGTTTTTT
TRBV6-9,TRBJ1-2,NA,NA,CASSPRVYGYTF,TGTGCCAGCAGTCCCAGAGTCTATGGCTACACCTTC
TRBV6-5,TRBJ2-7,NA,TRBD1,CASSKPGTGKHEQYF,TGTGCCAGCAGTAAACCCGGGACAGGGAAACACGAGCAGTACTTC
TRBV28,TRBJ2-6,NA,NA,CASSSPVGGANVLTF,TGTGCCAGCAGTTCCCCGGTTGGTGGGGCCAACGTCCTGACTTTC
TRBV28,TRBJ1-4,NA,NA,CASSWGGRGEKLFF,TGTGCCAGCAGTTGGGGGGGGCGGGGTGAAAAACTGTTTTTT
TRBV4-2,TRBJ1-6,NA,NA,CASSQGPSSYNSPLHF,TGTGCCAGCAGCCAGGGACCGAGCTCCTATAATTCACCCCTCCACTTT
TRBV13,TRBJ2-3,NA,TRBD2,CASSFVGLAGVTDTQYF,TGTGCCAGCAGCTTTGTGGGACTAGCGGGGGTCACAGATACGCAGTATTTT
TRBV7-9,TRBJ1-2,NA,NA,CASSLEGARADYGYTF,TGTGCCAGCAGCTTAGAAGGGGCTAGGGCAGACTATGGCTACACCTTC
TRBV28,TRBJ1-1,NA,TRBD1,CASGTGGSEAFF,TGTGCCAGCGGGACAGGGGGCAGTGAAGCTTTCTTT
TRBV28,TRBJ1-5,few,NA,CASSPPSNQPQHF,TGTGCCAGCAGTCCCCCGAGCAATCAGCCCCAGCATTTT
TRBV5-1,TRBJ2-5,NA,TRBD1,CASSSGTVQETQYF,TGCGCCAGCAGCTCCGGGACAGTGCAAGAGACCCAGTACTTC